These 20 T cell receptor beta chains came from one sample sequenced in a study of blood T cell repertoires in COVID-19. Profiling relied on immunoSEQ multiplex PCR, and the TCRdb table lists in-frame clones only, not all of them. The repertoire holds roughly 17,000 clones, with about 87% as singletons. The material sequenced was peripheral blood. These receptors were taken from a human donor in a cohort sampled during active COVID-19.

The V gene is TRBV19, the J gene TRBJ2-5, with D possibly matching TRBD2 (5 bases). The V and J ends lost 6 bases and 0 bases respectively, with 14 bases between them. The CDR3 consists of 15 residues. Germline CDR1 and CDR2: LNHDA and SQIVND (reference sequence). The CDR3 region is CASSQRSGDQETQYF. The CDR3 coding sequence is TGTGCCAGTAGCCAGAGGTCCGGGGACCAAGAGACCCAGTACTTC.

The J gene is TRBJ2-5, the V gene TRBV12-2; the table calls TRBD2, which could not be checked here. TRBV12-2 is assigned pseudogene status. The CDR3 totals 12 residues. The CDR3 DNA reads TGTGCAAGTCTGGGGAGACAAGAGACCCAGTACTTC. Translating it yields CASLGRQETQYF.

This clone appeared a single time. The chain uses TRBV27 and TRBJ2-7; the match to TRBD2 covers 10 bases. The CDR3 runs to 16 residues. After removal of 2 bases from V and 4 bases from J, the junction contained 8 bases not matched to a gene. The germline CDR1 and CDR2 sequences are MNHEY and SMNVEV (reference sequence). In DNA form, the CDR3 reads TGTGCCAGCAGTTTAGCTAGCGGGAGAGTAGCTTACGAGCAGTACTTC. Its translation: CASSLASGRVAYEQYF.

The J gene is TRBJ2-7, the V gene TRBV9; 7 bases line up with TRBD2. V gave up 0 bases and J gave up 7 bases; unmatched junction bases: 4. CDR1 and CDR2 (germline): SGDLS, YYNGEE. CDR3 length equals 13 residues. In DNA, the CDR3 is TGTGCCAGCAGCGTAGCATCAGCGGGGGAGCAGTACTTC. This sequence encodes CASSVASAGEQYF.

CDR3 nucleotide sequence: TGTGCCACCAGCGCCGACAGGGGACACGTGGATACGCAGTATTTT. It is translated as CATSADRGHVDTQYF. The V call is TRBV15, the J call TRBJ2-3; 8 positions agree with TRBD1. Germline V gene data show CDR1 as LNHNV and CDR2 as YYDKDF (reference sequence). J lost 6 bases, V lost 5 bases, and 10 bases had no gene match. The CDR3 consists of 15 residues.

Only one count was recorded for this clone. The chain combines TRBV9 with TRBJ2-4, with 12 positions matching TRBD2. Germline V CDR1 and CDR2: SGDLS, YYNGEE. Trimming removed 4 bases from V and 1 base from J; junction bases left unmatched: 15. This CDR3 is 20 amino acids long. Here the CDR3 DNA reads TGTGCCAGCAGCCCCGCCTTGGGACTAGCGGGTGGAGAGGCCAAAAACATTCAGTACTTC. As protein: CASSPALGLAGGEAKNIQYF.

CDR3 sequence: CASSGGQGGLSSYNEQFF. The CDR3 DNA follows: TGTGCCAGCAGTGGGGGACAGGGGGGGTTAAGCTCCTACAATGAGCAGTTCTTC. The chain uses TRBV6-1 and TRBJ2-1, with 11 bases identical to TRBD1. V lost 4 bases and J lost 0; bases outside the gene matches: 8. Per germline, CDR1 MNHNS and CDR2 SASEGT. The CDR3 covers 18 residues.

CDR3 bases: TGTGCCTGGAGTGGCGAGACAGTGCAGTACTTC. Protein product: CAWSGETVQYF. The J gene is TRBJ2-7, the V gene TRBV30, with a weak D call TRBD1 (5 bases). This CDR3 is built from 11 residues. CDR1 is GTSNPN, CDR2 SVGIG, per germline (reference sequence). Trimming left V 1 base short and J 9 bases short, with 10 bases between.

This chain links TRBV2 with TRBJ1-1; D is possibly TRBD1 (5 bases). Trimming left V 6 bases short and J 7 bases short, with 12 bases between. Germline CDR1 SNHLY, CDR2 FYNNEI. The CDR3 loop spans 12 amino acids. The CDR3 region has the DNA TGTGCCAGCAGAAGGGCAGGGCGTGAAGCTTTCTTT. Encoded protein: CASRRAGREAFF. Based on the CDR3 plus reference TRBV2 and TRBJ1-1, the full variable domain is EPEVTQTPSHQVTQMGQEVILRCVPISNHLYFYWYRQILGQKVEFLVSFYNNEISEKSEIFDDQFSVERPDGSNFTLKIRSTKLEDSAMYFCASRRAGREAFFGQGTRLTVV.

The chain recombines TRBV3-1 (or the pseudogene TRBV3-2) with TRBJ1-2; TRBD1 might be the D (6 bases). The CDR3 consists of 17 residues. Per the germline V gene, CDR1 is LGHDT and CDR2 is YNNKEL (reference sequence). V gave up 4 bases and J gave up 0 bases, with 18 bases separating them. CDR3 in DNA: TGTGCCAGCAGCCCCACATCCCGGACAGTAGCTAACTATGGCTACACCTTC. Its protein product is CASSPTSRTVANYGYTF.

The CDR3 DNA reads as TGTGCCAGCAGCCCCCGGGGGACTATAACTTACGAGCAGTACTTC. It codes for CASSPRGTITYEQYF. This chain joins TRBV11-2 and TRBJ2-7, with 7 bases identical to TRBD2. V shed 5 bases and J 4 bases; nucleotides not matched to a gene: 11. Germline CDR1 and CDR2: SGHAT and FQNNGV. CDR3 length: 15 amino acids.

The chain links TRBV4-2 to TRBJ2-1, with 7 bases fitting TRBD2. CDR1 is LGHNA and CDR2 is YNFKEQ in the germline V gene. This CDR3 has 16 amino acids. The junction had 15 bases not matched to a gene; V was cut back by 4 bases and J by 9 bases. The CDR3 region has the DNA TGTGCCAGCAGCCGCAATAGCGACCTAACTAGCGCTGAGCAGTTCTTC. Translating gives CASSRNSDLTSAEQFF.

This chain uses TRBV2 with TRBJ1-3; D remains unclear. V lost 4 bases and J lost 1, with 11 bases in between. CDR1 SNHLY and CDR2 FYNNEI come from the germline V gene. The CDR3 has 15 residues. The CDR3: CASSVVLSSGNTIYF. As DNA, the CDR3 is TGTGCCAGCAGTGTGGTACTCTCATCTGGAAACACCATATATTTT.

Only one count was recorded for this clone. The rearrangement links TRBV7-9 to TRBJ2-1; weak D call: TRBD1 (5 bases). Trimming took off 1 base at V and 0 bases at J, with 10 bases between the two ends. CDR1 SEHNR and CDR2 FQNEAQ come from the germline V gene (reference sequence). The CDR3 is made up of 16 amino acids. For the CDR3, the DNA is TGTGCCAGCAGCTTAGTGGCAGGGATCTCCTACAATGAGCAGTTCTTC. It yields the protein CASSLVAGISYNEQFF. The variable domain in full, with the rest retrieved from reference TRBV7-9 and TRBJ2-1, is DTGVSQNPRHKITKRGQNVTFRCDPISEHNRLYWYRQTLGQGPEFLTYFQNEAQLEKSRLLSDRFSAERPKGSFSTLEIQRTEQGDSAMYLCASSLVAGISYNEQFFGPGTRLTVL.

The V gene is TRBV28, the J gene TRBJ2-7, with TRBD1 identical over 8 bases. CDR1 is MDHEN and CDR2 is SYDVKM in the germline V gene. Trimming took 7 bases from V and 6 from J; bases not matched to a gene: 14. The CDR3 covers 15 residues. The CDR3 loop is CASNTVGQGPPEQYF. For the CDR3, the DNA is TGTGCCAGCAATACGGTCGGACAGGGTCCTCCCGAGCAGTACTTC.

The chain uses TRBV7-2 and TRBJ2-7; D is possibly TRBD1 (6 bases). The CDR3 loop spans 13 amino acids. Germline CDR1 SGHTA, CDR2 FQGNSA. The ends were cut back, 5 bases at V and 3 bases at J, with 11 bases in the middle. The CDR3 sequence is CASSNRVSYEQYF. The CDR3 DNA reads TGTGCCAGCAGCAACAGGGTTAGCTACGAGCAGTACTTC.

CDR3 DNA sequence: TGTGCCAGCAGTTTGCGGGGTAGGGATGAGCAGTTCTTC. It yields the protein CASSLRGRDEQFF. This chain links TRBV27 with TRBJ2-1; D is possibly TRBD2 (6 bases). V gave up 3 bases and J gave up 8 bases, with 11 bases separating them. The CDR3 spans 13 residues. The germline V gene encodes CDR1 MNHEY and CDR2 SMNVEV (reference sequence).

This chain connects TRBV6-5 to TRBJ2-3, with 7 nucleotides matching TRBD1. From germline, CDR1 is MNHEY and CDR2 SVGAGI. This CDR3 comprises 14 residues. The J segment lost 3 bases and the V segment lost 8 bases, leaving 8 bases of the junction unmatched. The chain's CDR3 is CASGDRQGTDTQYF. The CDR3 nucleotides are TGTGCCAGCGGGGACCGACAGGGTACAGATACGCAGTATTTT.

The V call is TRBV6-5, the J call TRBJ1-2; 8 bases fit TRBD1. Per germline, CDR1 MNHEY and CDR2 SVGAGI. The CDR3 is 14 residues long. V dropped 5 bases and J dropped 2; count of bases not matched to a gene: 4. This CDR3 reads CASSNDRGNYGYTF. DNA for the CDR3: TGTGCCAGCAGTAACGACAGGGGAAACTATGGCTACACCTTC.

The chain joins TRBV2 to TRBJ1-5, with D possibly being TRBD1 (5 bases). V lost 8 bases and J 0 bases, leaving 20 bases between the germline ends. Per germline, CDR1 SNHLY and CDR2 FYNNEI. The CDR3 has 17 amino acids. The CDR3 DNA follows: TGTGCCAGCGGGGTAGCGGGGACGGATTATAGCAATCAGCCCCAGCATTTT. Translating gives CASGVAGTDYSNQPQHF.